A selection of T cell receptor beta chains follows, all from one sample in a study of regulatory T cells. TCRdb keeps only in-frame clones here, not all; method: immunoSEQ multiplex PCR. The table records some 31,000 clones, over 85% of them present only once. Sequenced sample: conventional CD4+ T cells sorted from blood. The origin of the receptors is a child aged 2-15 years with CD3G deficiency. Each CDR3 is given with its conserved first and last residue. D genes are given only for firm matches. Clone size is stated in some rows and not others, as once, few, many or a class when expanded.

clone_size: few
v_call: TRBV28
j_call: TRBJ2-7
d_call: TRBD2
cdr3_aa: CASSLVGLAGGEGAYEQYF
cdr3_nt: TGTGCCAGCAGTTTAGTCGGTCTAGCGGGGGGCGAAGGGGCCTACGAGCAGTACTTC

clone_size: NA
v_call: TRBV5-1
j_call: TRBJ2-3
d_call: TRBD1
cdr3_aa: CASSPGQGAGTDTQYF
cdr3_nt: TGCGCCAGCAGCCCGGGACAGGGGGCGGGCACAGATACGCAGTATTTT

clone_size: NA
v_call: TRBV11-1
j_call: TRBJ2-1
d_call: NA
cdr3_aa: CASSRGPSYNEQFF
cdr3_nt: TGTGCCAGCAGCAGAGGCCCCTCCTACAATGAGCAGTTCTTC

clone_size: NA
v_call: TRBV13
j_call: TRBJ2-6
d_call: NA
cdr3_aa: CASSPRGRGANVLTF
cdr3_nt: TGTGCCAGCAGCCCCCGGGGCAGGGGGGCCAACGTCCTGACTTTC

clone_size: NA
v_call: TRBV5-1
j_call: TRBJ2-6
d_call: NA
cdr3_aa: CASSLGSSGANVLTF
cdr3_nt: TGCGCCAGCAGCTTAGGAAGCTCTGGGGCCAACGTCCTGACTTTC

clone_size: NA
v_call: TRBV6-1
j_call: TRBJ1-1
d_call: NA
cdr3_aa: CASSRQRDTEAFF
cdr3_nt: TGTGCCAGCAGTCGACAGCGGGACACTGAAGCTTTCTTT

clone_size: NA
v_call: TRBV21-1
j_call: TRBJ2-3
d_call: NA
cdr3_aa: CASSKAGGGDTDTQYF
cdr3_nt: TGTGCCAGCAGCAAAGCGGGGGGAGGGGACACAGATACGCAGTATTTT

clone_size: NA
v_call: TRBV27
j_call: TRBJ2-1
d_call: TRBD2
cdr3_aa: CASSLGAGLASNEQFF
cdr3_nt: TGTGCCAGCAGTTTAGGCGCGGGACTAGCATCCAATGAGCAGTTCTTC

clone_size: NA
v_call: TRBV6-1
j_call: TRBJ2-7
d_call: NA
cdr3_aa: CASRGGQSYEQYF
cdr3_nt: TGTGCCAGCAGGGGGGGACAGTCCTACGAGCAGTACTTC

clone_size: NA
v_call: TRBV28
j_call: TRBJ2-1
d_call: NA
cdr3_aa: CASSHQGGGSYNEQFF
cdr3_nt: TGTGCCAGCAGTCATCAGGGGGGCGGCTCCTACAATGAGCAGTTCTTC

clone_size: NA
v_call: TRBV7-9
j_call: TRBJ2-3
d_call: NA
cdr3_aa: CASSLGLTTDTQYF
cdr3_nt: TGTGCCAGCAGCTTGGGACTGACCACAGATACGCAGTATTTT